This TCR beta chain was sequenced for a study of OX40 agonist ivuxolimab in advanced cancers. Study context: The study enrolled dose-escalation patients with hepatocellular carcinoma, melanoma, renal cell or head and neck cancer. Study observations and caveats: Several nonresponders also turned out to have low normalized T-cell clonal expansion. In CD8+ T cells, expanded clones were on average more numerous than in CD4+. Expansion of clones was among the lowest in partial responders at 0.1-3.0 mg/kg.

The CDR3 loop spans 12 amino acids. V gave up 4 bases and J gave up 1 base, with 2 bases separating them. Germline assignment: CDR1 SQVTM and CDR2 ANQGSEA. As concerns this clone: The antigen remains unidentified.

Profiling relied on immunoSEQ multiplex PCR, and the TCRdb table lists in-frame clones only, not all of them. The table has 44,000 or so clones, over 75% seen once. The receptor was derived from an adult with an advanced solid tumor such as melanoma, head and neck, liver or kidney cancer. The chain couples TRBV29-1 to TRBJ2-6; D call uncertain. Source: CD4+ or CD8+ T cells sorted from blood, taken in a trial of the OX40 agonist ivuxolimab. This CDR3 reads CSVGSGANVLTF. Here the CDR3 DNA reads TGCAGCGTTGGTTCTGGGGCCAACGTCCTGACTTTC.